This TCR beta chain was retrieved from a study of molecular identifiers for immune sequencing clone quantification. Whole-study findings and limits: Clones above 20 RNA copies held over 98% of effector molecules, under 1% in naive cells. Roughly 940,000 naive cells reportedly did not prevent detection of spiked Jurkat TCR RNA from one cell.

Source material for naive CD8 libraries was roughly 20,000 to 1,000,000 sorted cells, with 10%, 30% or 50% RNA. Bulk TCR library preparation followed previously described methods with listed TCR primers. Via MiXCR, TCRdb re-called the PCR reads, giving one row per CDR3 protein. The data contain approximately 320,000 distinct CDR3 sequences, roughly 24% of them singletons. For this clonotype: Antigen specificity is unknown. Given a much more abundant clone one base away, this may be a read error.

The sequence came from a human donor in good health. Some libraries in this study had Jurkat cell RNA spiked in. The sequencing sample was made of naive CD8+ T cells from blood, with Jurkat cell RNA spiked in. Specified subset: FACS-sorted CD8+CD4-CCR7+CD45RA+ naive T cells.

The CDR3 is CASNPEYEPQHF. The CDR3 DNA reads TGTGCCAGCAACCCTGAGTATGAGCCCCAGCATTTT. This chain links TRBV2 with TRBJ1-5, with D unresolved. The CDR3 sequence is 12 residues long. The germline V gene encodes CDR1 SNHLY and CDR2 FYNNEI. V dropped 7 bases and J dropped 8 bases, with 12 bases sitting between them.